These T cell receptor beta chains were read from a single sample in a study of blood T cells in healthy people across ages. TCRdb reanalysed the 5' RACE reads using MiXCR and keeps one entry per CDR3 protein. The sample shows around 2 million distinct CDR3 sequences, approximately 40% of them seen only once. The sequenced sample consisted of blood. Receptors originate from a human donor in good health. Each CDR3 is given with its conserved first and last residue. The D gene is left open where the match is weak. A row's size may be missing; if present it is once, few, many or a size class.

v_gene	d_gene	j_gene	abundance	CDR3aa	CDR3nt
TRBV9	NA	TRBJ1-2	NA	CASSVEEGTYGYTF	TGTGCCAGCAGCGTAGAAGAGGGAACCTATGGCTACACCTTT
TRBV12-5	TRBD1	TRBJ1-1	few	CASGSGQGGTEAFF	TGTGCTAGTGGTTCGGGACAGGGGGGAACTGAAGCTTTCTTT
TRBV7-9	NA	TRBJ2-7	NA	CASSLLQVGYEQYF	TGTGCCAGCAGCTTACTACAGGTAGGCTACGAGCAGTACTTC
TRBV4-1	NA	TRBJ1-2	NA	CASSQVVENYGYTF	TGCGCCAGCAGCCAAGTTGTAGAGAACTATGGCTACACCTTC
TRBV5-6	NA	TRBJ2-2	once	CASSQPHPGLTITSTGELFF	TGTGCCAGCAGCCAACCACATCCCGGGCTTACCATCACTTCCACCGGGGAGCTGTTTTTT
TRBV6-2/TRBV6-3	NA	TRBJ1-5	many	CASSPVSYQPQHF	TGTGCCAGCAGCCCCGTATCATATCAGCCCCAGCATTTT
TRBV7-9	NA	TRBJ2-3	few	CASSLDPDGSTDTQYF	TGTGCCAGCAGCTTAGACCCGGACGGTAGCACAGATACGCAGTATTTT
TRBV11-2	TRBD2	TRBJ2-1	NA	CASSLSGEKNNGQFF	TGTGCCAGCAGTCTTAGCGGGGAAAAAAACAATGGGCAGTTCTTC
TRBV20-1	NA	TRBJ2-2	NA	CSAREYSRTGELFF	TGCAGTGCAAGAGAGTACAGTCGCACCGGGGAACTGTTTTTT
TRBV27	TRBD2	TRBJ2-1	few	CASSWTRINNEQFF	TGTGCCAGCAGTTGGACTAGGATCAACAATGAGCAGTTCTTC
TRBV9	NA	TRBJ2-7	NA	CASSRSTSYEQYF	TGTGCCAGCTCCCGTTCGACCTCCTACGAGCAGTACTTC
TRBV4-3	NA	TRBJ2-5	NA	CASSHGWRGGQEETQYF	TGCGCCAGCAGCCACGGTTGGAGGGGAGGCCAAGAAGAGACCCAGTACTTC
TRBV7-2	NA	TRBJ2-5	NA	CASSVLRDPGAETQYF	TGTGCCAGCAGCGTCCTCCGGGACCCTGGGGCGGAGACCCAGTACTTC
TRBV9	NA	TRBJ1-2	NA	CASSVRTNYGYTF	TGTGCCAGCAGCGTACGGACTAACTATGGCTACACCTTC
TRBV6-1	TRBD1	TRBJ2-3	NA	CASSFFNRGHRDTQYF	TGTGCCAGCAGTTTCTTTAACAGGGGGCATAGAGATACGCAGTATTTT
TRBV29-1	NA	TRBJ2-7	few	CSSRRVYEQYF	TGCAGCTCCCGTCGGGTTTACGAGCAGTACTTC